This is a list of T cell receptor beta chains from one sample in a study of cytomegalovirus exposure and HLA in healthy donors. Data came from immunoSEQ multiplex PCR; TCRdb stores just in-frame clones and leaves some out. The sample lists about 280,000 clones; 88% were seen once. Specimen: PBMCs. The receptors were sampled from a woman between 18 and 30 years old in good health and CMV-seronegative. Each CDR3 is given without its conserved first and last residue. Size is omitted from some rows. Given values are once, few, many or a class for expanded clones.

>TRBV5-1|.|TRBJ2-2
ASSSQLAGVEAGELF
>TRBV4-3|.|TRBJ2-1
ASSQVGGIYQF
>TRBV5-8|.|TRBJ1-4
ASSSSGVNEKLF
>TRBV14|.|TRBJ2-7
ASSQDGVDLRYEQY
>TRBV5-1|.|TRBJ2-7
ASSLEGGRTYEQY
>TRBV5-6|.|TRBJ1-6
ASLGQGRSPLH
>TRBV7-8|.|TRBJ1-5
ASSLSVIEYSNQPQH
>TRBV28|.|TRBJ2-2
ASSSSGHPNTGELF
>TRBV14|.|TRBJ2-1
ASSHGQGAQNEQF
>TRBV7-9|.|TRBJ1-6
ASSLEDRGPLH
>TRBV27|.|TRBJ1-6
ASSSDRGNRSPLH
>TRBV15|.|TRBJ2-7
ATSSRLAGVYEQY
>TRBV2|.|TRBJ2-7
ASRFDRGRNEQY
>TRBV2|once|TRBJ2-1
ASIRGLAGEINEQF
>TRBV7-8|.|TRBJ2-4
ASSLEGLAGEQY
>TRBV2|.|TRBJ2-7
ASEETGYYEQY
>TRBV19|.|TRBJ2-2
ASSIGRGGELF
>TRBV7-2|.|TRBJ2-7
ASSLQGHSSYEQY
>TRBV5-1|.|TRBJ2-1
ASSLDGTSPREQF
>TRBV7-6|.|TRBJ2-7
ASSLDGGGIYEQY
>TRBV7-2|.|TRBJ1-1
ASSSDRLNTEAF
>TRBV5-1|.|TRBJ2-1
ASATSGPYNEQF